The clone carrying this T cell receptor (beta chain) came up a few times. Its antigen remains unidentified. CDR1 is LNHNV, CDR2 YYDKDF, per germline (reference sequence). Deletions cut 2 bases from V and 7 bases from J, with 14 bases between. The CDR3 consists of 14 residues. The data were taken from a study of T cells in Graves' hyperthyroidism and ophthalmopathy. The study, taken as a whole, reports: A model of 13 V-J features distinguished ophthalmopathy from stable hyperthyroidism. Most expanded thyroid clonotypes above 0.001 also appeared in blood.

Researchers took RNA transcripts and amplified the TCR beta CDR3 regions from them. Primed by the HTBI set, a first-round RT-PCR was run on the TCR CDR3. TCRdb ran MiXCR on the multiplex PCR reads and lists one entry per CDR3 protein. The data contain about 640,000 distinct CDR3 sequences, around 21% of them singletons. The study left out patients who had uncontrolled infection, other autoimmune disease, pregnancy or lactation. Diagnoses rested on clinical symptoms, serum thyroxine and TRAb, thyroid ultrasound and orbital computed tomography. V is TRBV15 and J is TRBJ1-2, with D tentatively TRBD1 (6 bases). Sequenced: blood. The receptor was derived from a young man with Graves' ophthalmopathy. CDR3 loop: CATSRSTGKAGYTF. The CDR3 nucleotides read TGTGCCACCAGCAGAAGTACAGGGAAGGCTGGCTACACCTTC.